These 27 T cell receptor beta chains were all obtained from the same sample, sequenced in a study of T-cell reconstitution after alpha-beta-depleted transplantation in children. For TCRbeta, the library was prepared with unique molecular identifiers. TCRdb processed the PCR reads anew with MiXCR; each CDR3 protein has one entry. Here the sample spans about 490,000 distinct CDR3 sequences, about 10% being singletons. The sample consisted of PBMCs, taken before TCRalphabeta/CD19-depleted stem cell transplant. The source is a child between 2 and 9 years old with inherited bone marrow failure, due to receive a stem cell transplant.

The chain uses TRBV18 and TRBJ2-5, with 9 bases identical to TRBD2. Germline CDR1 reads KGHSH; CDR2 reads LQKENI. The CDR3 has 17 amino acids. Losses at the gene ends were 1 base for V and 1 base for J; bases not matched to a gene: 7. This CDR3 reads CASSPRVLAGLQETQYF. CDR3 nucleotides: TGTGCCAGCTCACCACGGGTCCTAGCGGGACTCCAAGAGACCCAGTACTTC.

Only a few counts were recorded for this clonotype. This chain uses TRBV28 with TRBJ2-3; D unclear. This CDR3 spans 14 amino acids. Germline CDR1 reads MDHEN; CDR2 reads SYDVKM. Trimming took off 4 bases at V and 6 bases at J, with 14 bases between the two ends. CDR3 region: CASSSPRVPDTQYF. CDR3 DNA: TGTGCCAGCAGTTCCCCCCGCGTCCCTGATACGCAGTATTTT.

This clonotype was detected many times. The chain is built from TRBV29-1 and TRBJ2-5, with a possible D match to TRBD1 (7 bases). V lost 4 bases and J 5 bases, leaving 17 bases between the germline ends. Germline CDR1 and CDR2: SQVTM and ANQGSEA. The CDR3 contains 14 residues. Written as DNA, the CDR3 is TGCAGCGTTGCGAGTGGACAGGAGGGGGAGACCCAGTACTTC. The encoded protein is CSVASGQEGETQYF.

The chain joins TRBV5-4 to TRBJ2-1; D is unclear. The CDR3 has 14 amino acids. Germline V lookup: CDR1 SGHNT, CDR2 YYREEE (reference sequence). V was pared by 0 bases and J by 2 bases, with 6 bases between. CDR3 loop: CASSLGSAYNEQFF. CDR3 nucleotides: TGTGCCAGCAGCTTGGGGTCGGCCTACAATGAGCAGTTCTTC.

CDR3 region: CASSDQGNNEQFF. The CDR3 region has the DNA TGCGCCAGCAGCGATCAGGGGAACAATGAGCAGTTCTTC. The chain recombines TRBV5-1 with TRBJ2-1, with a possible D match to TRBD1 (6 bases). Germline lookup yields CDR1 SGHRS and CDR2 YFSETQ. The CDR3 is 13 amino acids. V shed 4 bases and J shed 5 bases, with 10 bases lying between them.

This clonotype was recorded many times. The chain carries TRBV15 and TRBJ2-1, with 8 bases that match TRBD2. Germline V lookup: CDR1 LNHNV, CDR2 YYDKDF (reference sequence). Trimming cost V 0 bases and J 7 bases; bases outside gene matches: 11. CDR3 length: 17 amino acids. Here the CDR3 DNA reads TGTGCCACCAGCAGAGATAGCCCGGGACTAGGCTTGAATGAGCAGTTCTTC. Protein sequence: CATSRDSPGLGLNEQFF.

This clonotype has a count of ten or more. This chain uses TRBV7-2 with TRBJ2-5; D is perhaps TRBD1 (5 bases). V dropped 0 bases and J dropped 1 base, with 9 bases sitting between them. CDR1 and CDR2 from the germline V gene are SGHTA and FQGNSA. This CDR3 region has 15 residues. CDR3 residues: CASSLAGAAQETQYF. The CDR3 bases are TGTGCCAGCAGCTTAGCAGGGGCTGCCCAAGAGACCCAGTACTTC.

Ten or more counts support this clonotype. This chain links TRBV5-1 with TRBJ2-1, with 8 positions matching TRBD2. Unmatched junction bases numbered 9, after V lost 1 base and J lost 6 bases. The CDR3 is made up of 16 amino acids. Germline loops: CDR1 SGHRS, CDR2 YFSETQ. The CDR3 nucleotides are TGCGCCAGCAGCTTGTATGGACTAGCATTTGGCAATGAGCAGTTCTTC. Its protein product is CASSLYGLAFGNEQFF.

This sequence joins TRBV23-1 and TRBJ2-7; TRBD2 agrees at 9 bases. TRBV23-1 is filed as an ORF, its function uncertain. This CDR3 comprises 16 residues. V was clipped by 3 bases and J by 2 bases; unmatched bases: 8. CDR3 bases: TGCGCCAGCAGTCAGAATGGGGCGGGAGGGGCCTACGAGCAGTACTTC. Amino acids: CASSQNGAGGAYEQYF.

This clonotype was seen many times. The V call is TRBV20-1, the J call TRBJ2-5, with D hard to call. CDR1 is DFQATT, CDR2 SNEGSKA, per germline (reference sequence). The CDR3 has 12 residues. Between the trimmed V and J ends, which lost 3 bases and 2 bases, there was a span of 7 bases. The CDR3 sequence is CSARARQETQYF. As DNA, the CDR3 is TGCAGTGCTAGGGCAAGACAAGAGACCCAGTACTTC.

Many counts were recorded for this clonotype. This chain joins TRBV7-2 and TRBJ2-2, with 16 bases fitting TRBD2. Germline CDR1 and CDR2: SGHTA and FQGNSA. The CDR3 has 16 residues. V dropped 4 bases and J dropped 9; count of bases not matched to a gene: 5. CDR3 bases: TGTGCCAGCAGCTACGGGACTAGCGGGAGGGCCTGGGAGCTGTTTTTT. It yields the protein CASSYGTSGRAWELFF.

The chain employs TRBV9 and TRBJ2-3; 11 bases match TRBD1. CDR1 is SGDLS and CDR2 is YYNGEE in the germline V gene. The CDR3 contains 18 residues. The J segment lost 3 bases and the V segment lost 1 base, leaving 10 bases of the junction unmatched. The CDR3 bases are TGTGCCAGCAGCGTATGGGGGACAGGGGGAAGGTTGACAGATACGCAGTATTTT. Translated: CASSVWGTGGRLTDTQYF. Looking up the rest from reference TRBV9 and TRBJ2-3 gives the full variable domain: DSGVTQTPKHLITATGQRVTLRCSPRSGDLSVYWYQQSLDQGLQFLIQYYNGEERAKGNILERFSAQQFPDLHSELNLSSLELGDSALYFCASSVWGTGGRLTDTQYFGPGTRLTVL.

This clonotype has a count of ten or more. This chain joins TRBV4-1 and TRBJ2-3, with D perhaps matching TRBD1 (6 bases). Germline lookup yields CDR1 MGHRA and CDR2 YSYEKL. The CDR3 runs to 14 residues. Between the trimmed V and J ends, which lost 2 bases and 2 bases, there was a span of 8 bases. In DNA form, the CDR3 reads TGCGCCAGCAGCCAAAGACAGGCCACAGATACGCAGTATTTT. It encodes CASSQRQATDTQYF.

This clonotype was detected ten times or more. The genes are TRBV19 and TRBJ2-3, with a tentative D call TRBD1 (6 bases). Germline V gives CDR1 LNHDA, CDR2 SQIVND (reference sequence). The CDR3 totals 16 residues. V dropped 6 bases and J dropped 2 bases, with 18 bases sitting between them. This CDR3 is CASSLPTGLNTDTQYF. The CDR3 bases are TGTGCCAGTAGCCTTCCGACAGGCCTGAACACAGATACGCAGTATTTT. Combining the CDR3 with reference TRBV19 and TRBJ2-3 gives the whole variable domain DGGITQSPKYLFRKEGQNVTLSCEQNLNHDAMYWYRQDPGQGLRLIYYSQIVNDFQKGDIAEGYSVSREKKESFPLTVTSAQKNPTAFYLCASSLPTGLNTDTQYFGPGTRLTVL.

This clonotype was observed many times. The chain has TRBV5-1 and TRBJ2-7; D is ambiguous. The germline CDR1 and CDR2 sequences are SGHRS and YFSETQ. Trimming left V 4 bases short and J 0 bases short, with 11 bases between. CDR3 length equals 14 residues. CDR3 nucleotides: TGCGCCAGCAGCCCCTTCGGGTCCTCCTACGAGCAGTACTTC. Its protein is CASSPFGSSYEQYF. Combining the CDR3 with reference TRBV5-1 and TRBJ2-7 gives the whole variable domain KAGVTQTPRYLIKTRGQQVTLSCSPISGHRSVSWYQQTPGQGLQFLFEYFSETQRNKGNFPGRFSGRQFSNSRSEMNVSTLELGDSALYLCASSPFGSSYEQYFGPGTRLTVT.

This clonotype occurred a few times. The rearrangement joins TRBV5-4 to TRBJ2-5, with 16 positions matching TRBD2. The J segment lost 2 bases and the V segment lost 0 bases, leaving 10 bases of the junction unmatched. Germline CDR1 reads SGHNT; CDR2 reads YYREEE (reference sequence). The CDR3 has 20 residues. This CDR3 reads CASSLGTGTSGRAGQETQYF. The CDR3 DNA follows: TGTGCCAGCAGCTTGGGGACCGGGACTAGCGGGAGGGCCGGGCAAGAGACCCAGTACTTC. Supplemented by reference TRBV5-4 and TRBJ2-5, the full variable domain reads ETGVTQSPTHLIKTRGQQVTLRCSSQSGHNTVSWYQQALGQGPQFIFQYYREEENGRGNFPPRFSGLQFPNYSSELNVNALELDDSALYLCASSLGTGTSGRAGQETQYFGPGTRLLVL.

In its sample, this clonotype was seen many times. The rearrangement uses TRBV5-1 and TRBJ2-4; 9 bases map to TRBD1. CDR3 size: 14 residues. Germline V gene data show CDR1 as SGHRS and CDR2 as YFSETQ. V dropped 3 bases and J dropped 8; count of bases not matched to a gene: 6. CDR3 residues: CASSSGDRVDIQYF. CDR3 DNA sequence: TGCGCCAGCAGCTCAGGGGACAGGGTTGACATTCAGTACTTC. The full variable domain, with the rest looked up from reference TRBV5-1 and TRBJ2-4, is KAGVTQTPRYLIKTRGQQVTLSCSPISGHRSVSWYQQTPGQGLQFLFEYFSETQRNKGNFPGRFSGRQFSNSRSEMNVSTLELGDSALYLCASSSGDRVDIQYFGAGTRLSVL.

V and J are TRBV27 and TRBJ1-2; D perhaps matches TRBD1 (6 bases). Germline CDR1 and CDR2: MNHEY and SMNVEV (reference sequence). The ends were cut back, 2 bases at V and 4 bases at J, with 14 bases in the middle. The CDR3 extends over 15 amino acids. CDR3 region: CASSLQGTIAYGYTF. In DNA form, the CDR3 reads TGTGCCAGCAGTTTACAGGGGACCATTGCCTATGGCTACACCTTC.

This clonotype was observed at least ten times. CDR3 DNA: TGTGCCAGCAGCCCTTATAGACCTCACTCTGGGGCCAACGTCCTGACTTTC. Its translation: CASSPYRPHSGANVLTF. The chain joins TRBV5-6 to TRBJ2-6, with D uncertain. Between the trimmed V and J ends, which lost 4 bases and 0 bases, there was a span of 14 bases. From germline, CDR1 is SGHDT and CDR2 YYEEEE. The CDR3 contains 17 residues.

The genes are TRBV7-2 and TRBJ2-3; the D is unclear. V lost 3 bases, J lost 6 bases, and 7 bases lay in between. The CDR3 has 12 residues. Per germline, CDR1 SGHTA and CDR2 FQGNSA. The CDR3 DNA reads TGTGCCAGCAGCTTCATTCCCGATACGCAGTATTTT. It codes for CASSFIPDTQYF.

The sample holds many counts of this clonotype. This CDR3 reads CASSLWSSGPYNEQFF. The CDR3 DNA follows: TGTGCCAGCAGTTTATGGTCTAGCGGCCCATACAATGAGCAGTTCTTC. This sequence joins TRBV28 and TRBJ2-1; 7 nucleotides agree with TRBD2. CDR1 and CDR2 (germline): MDHEN, SYDVKM. V trimming: 0 bases; J trimming: 4 bases; junction bases outside the gene matches: 6. The CDR3 spans 16 residues.

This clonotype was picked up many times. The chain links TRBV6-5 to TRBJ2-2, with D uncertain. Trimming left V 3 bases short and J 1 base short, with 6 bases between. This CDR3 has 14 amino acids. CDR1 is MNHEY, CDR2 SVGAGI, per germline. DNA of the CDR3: TGTGCCAGCAGTTATTCCGGGAACACCGGGGAGCTGTTTTTT. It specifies CASSYSGNTGELFF.

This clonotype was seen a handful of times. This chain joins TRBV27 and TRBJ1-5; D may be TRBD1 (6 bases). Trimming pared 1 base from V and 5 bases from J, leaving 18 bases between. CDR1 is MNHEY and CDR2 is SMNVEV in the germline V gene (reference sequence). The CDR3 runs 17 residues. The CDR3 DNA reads TGTGCCAGCAGTTTATGGGGGGGACAAGCACCAGATCAGCCCCAGCATTTT. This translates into CASSLWGGQAPDQPQHF.

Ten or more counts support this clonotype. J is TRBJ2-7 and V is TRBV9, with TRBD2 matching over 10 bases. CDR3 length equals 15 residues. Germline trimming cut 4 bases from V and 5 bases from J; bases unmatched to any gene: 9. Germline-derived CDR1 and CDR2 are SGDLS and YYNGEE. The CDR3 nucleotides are TGTGCCAGCAGCCAAACCCCTGGACTAGCGGACGAGCAGTACTTC. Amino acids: CASSQTPGLADEQYF.

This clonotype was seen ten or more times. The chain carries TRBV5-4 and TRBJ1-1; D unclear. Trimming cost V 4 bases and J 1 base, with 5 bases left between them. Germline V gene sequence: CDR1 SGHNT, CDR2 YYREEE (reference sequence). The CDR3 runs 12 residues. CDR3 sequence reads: CASSAGNTEAFF. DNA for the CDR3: TGTGCCAGCAGCGCAGGGAACACTGAAGCTTTCTTT.

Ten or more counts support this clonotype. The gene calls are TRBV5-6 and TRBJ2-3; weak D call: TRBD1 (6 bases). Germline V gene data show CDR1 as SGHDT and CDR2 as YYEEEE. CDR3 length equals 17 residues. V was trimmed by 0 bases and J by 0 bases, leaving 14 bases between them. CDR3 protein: CASSLAYREGSTDTQYF. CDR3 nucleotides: TGTGCCAGCAGCTTGGCTTACAGGGAAGGGAGCACAGATACGCAGTATTTT.

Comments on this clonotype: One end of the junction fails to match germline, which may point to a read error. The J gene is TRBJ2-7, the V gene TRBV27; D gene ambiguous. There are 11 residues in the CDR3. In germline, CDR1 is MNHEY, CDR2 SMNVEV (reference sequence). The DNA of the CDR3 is TGTGCCAGCAGTGATCACTACGAGCAGGACTTC. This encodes CASSDHYEQDF.